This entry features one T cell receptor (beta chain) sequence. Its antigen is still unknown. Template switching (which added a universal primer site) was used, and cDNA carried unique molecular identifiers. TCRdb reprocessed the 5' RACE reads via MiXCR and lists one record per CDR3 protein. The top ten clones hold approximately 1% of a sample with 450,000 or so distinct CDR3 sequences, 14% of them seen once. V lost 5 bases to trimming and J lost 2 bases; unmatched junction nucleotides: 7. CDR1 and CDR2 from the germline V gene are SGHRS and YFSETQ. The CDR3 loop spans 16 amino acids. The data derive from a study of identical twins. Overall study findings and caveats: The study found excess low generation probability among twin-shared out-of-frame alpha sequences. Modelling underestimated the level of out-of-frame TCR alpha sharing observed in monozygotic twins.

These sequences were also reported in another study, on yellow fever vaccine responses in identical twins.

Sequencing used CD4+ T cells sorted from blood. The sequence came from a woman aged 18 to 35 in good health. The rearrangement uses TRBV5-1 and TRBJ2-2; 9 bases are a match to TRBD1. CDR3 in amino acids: CASSYGQGLNTGELFF. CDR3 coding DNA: TGCGCCAGCAGTTATGGACAGGGGCTAAACACCGGGGAGCTGTTTTTT.